The clone carrying this T cell receptor (beta chain) has just one count. The sample originates from a study of control samples from healthy donors and cancer patients. This CDR3 contains 15 residues. With 4 bases clipped from V and 1 base from J, the junction kept 7 bases outside the gene matches. Germline loops: CDR1 SGDLS, CDR2 YYNGEE. The data were produced by immunoSEQ multiplex PCR, yet TCRdb's version contains in-frame clones alone and is incomplete. The table shows roughly 130,000 clones, with approximately 91% occurring only once. The origin of this receptor is a woman in her twenties or thirties in good health. Specimen: blood. The rearrangement uses TRBV9 and TRBJ1-1; 7 positions agree with TRBD1. The CDR3 loop reads CASSISGGANTEAFF. The CDR3 coding sequence is TGTGCCAGCAGCATCTCAGGGGGGGCGAACACTGAAGCTTTCTTT.